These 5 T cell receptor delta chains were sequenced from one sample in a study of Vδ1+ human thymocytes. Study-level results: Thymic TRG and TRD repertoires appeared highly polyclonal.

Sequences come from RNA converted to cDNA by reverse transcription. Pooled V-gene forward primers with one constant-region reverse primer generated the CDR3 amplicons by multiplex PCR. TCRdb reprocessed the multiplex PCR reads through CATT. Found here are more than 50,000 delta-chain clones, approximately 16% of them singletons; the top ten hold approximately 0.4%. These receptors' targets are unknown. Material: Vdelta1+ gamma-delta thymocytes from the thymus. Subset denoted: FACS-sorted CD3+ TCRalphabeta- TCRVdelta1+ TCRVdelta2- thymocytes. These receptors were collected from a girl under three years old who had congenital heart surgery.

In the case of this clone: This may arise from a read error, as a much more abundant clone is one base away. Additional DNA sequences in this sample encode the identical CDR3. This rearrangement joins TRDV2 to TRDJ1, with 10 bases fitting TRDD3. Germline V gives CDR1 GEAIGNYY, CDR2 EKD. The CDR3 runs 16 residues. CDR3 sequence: CAWKKGWGIYTDKLIF. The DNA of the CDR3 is TGTGCCTGGAAAAAGGGCTGGGGGATATACACCGATAAACTCATTTTT.

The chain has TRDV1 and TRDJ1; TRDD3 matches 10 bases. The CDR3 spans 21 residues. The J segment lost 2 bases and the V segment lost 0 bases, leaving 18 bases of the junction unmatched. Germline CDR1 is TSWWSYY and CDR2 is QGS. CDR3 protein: CALGELLGSTLLGDATDKLIF. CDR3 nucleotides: TGTGCTCTTGGGGAACTACTAGGATCTACCCTACTGGGGGATGCGACCGATAAACTCATCTTT.

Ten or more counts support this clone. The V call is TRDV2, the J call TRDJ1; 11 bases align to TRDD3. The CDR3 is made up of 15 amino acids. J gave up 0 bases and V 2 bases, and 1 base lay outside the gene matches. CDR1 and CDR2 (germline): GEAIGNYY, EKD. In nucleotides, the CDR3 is TGTGCCTGTGACAAACTGGGGGATAACACCGATAAACTCATCTTT. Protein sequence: CACDKLGDNTDKLIF.

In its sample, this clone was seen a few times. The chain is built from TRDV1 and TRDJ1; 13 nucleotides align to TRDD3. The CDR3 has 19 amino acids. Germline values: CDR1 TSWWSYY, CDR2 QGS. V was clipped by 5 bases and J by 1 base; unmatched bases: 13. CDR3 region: CALGPFLVTGGYGTDKLIF. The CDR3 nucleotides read TGTGCTCTTGGGCCCTTCCTCGTTACTGGGGGATACGGCACCGATAAACTCATCTTT.

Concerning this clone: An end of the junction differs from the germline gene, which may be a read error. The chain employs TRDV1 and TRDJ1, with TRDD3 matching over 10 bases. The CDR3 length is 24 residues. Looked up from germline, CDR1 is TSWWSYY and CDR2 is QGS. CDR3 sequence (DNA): TGTGCTCTTGGGGCACTACTTTCCGCCTCTTCCCTACGATGGGGGATACATCACACCGAAAAACTCATCTTT. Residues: CALGALLSASSLRWGIHHTEKLIF.